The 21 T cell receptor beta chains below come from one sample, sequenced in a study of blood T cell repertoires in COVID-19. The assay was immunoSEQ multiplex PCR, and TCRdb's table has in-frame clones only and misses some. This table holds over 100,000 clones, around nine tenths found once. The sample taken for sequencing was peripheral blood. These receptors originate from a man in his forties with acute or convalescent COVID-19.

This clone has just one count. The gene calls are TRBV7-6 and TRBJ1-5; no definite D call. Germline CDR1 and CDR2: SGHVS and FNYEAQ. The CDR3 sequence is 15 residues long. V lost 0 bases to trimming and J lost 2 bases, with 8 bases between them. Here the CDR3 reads CASSLATGGNQPQHF. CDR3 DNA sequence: TGTGCCAGCAGCTTAGCGACGGGTGGCAATCAGCCCCAGCATTTT.

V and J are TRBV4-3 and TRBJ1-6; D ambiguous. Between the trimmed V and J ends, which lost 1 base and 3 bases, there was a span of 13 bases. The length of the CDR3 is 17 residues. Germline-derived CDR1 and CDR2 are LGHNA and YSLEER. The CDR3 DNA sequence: TGCGCCAGCAGCCAAGCCTGGCAGGCCTTCTATAATTCACCCCTCCACTTT. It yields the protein CASSQAWQAFYNSPLHF.

As DNA, the CDR3 is TGTGCCAGCAGCACGTACTGGAGCGGTCAGCCCCAGCATTTT. This encodes CASSTYWSGQPQHF. V is TRBV5-5 and J is TRBJ1-5, with D unclear. CDR1 and CDR2 (germline): SGHKS, YYEKEE (reference sequence). The CDR3 has 14 amino acids. Trimming stripped 4 bases from V and 6 bases from J, with 14 bases between.

CDR3 sequence reads: CASSQGGLRHGGYGYTF. The DNA for the CDR3 is TGCGCCAGCAGCCAAGGTGGACTCCGACACGGGGGCTATGGCTACACCTTC. The chain combines TRBV4-1 with TRBJ1-2; a weak D match, TRBD1 (5 bases). Looked up from germline, CDR1 is MGHRA and CDR2 is YSYEKL. Deletions cut 1 base from V and 4 bases from J, with 19 bases between. This CDR3 region has 17 residues.

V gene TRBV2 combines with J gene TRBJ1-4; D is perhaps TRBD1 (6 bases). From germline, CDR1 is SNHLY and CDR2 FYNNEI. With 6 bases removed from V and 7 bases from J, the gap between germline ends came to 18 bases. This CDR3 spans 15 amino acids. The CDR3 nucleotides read TGTGCCAGCAGCAGGGACAATCTACGAGGTGAAAAACTGTTTTTT. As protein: CASSRDNLRGEKLFF.

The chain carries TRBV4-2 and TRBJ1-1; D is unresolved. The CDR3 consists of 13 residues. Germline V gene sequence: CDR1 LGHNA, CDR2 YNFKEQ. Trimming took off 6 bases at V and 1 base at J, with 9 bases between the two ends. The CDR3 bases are TGTGCCAGCAGGGCCCCAGGGAACACTGAAGCTTTCTTT. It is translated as CASRAPGNTEAFF.

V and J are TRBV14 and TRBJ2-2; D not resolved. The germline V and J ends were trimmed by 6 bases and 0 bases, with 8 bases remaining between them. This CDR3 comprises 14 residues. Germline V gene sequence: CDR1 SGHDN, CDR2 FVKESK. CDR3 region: CASSSYANTGELFF. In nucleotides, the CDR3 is TGTGCCAGCAGTTCGTATGCGAACACCGGGGAGCTGTTTTTT.

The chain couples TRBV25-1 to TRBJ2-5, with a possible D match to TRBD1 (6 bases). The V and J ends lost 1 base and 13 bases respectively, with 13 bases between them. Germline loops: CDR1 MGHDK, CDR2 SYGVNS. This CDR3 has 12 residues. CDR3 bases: TGTGCCAGCAGTGAATCAGGGGCCTTGAGGTACTTC. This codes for CASSESGALRYF. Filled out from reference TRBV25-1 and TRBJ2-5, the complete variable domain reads EADIYQTPRYLVIGTGKKITLECSQTMGHDKMYWYQQDPGMELHLIHYSYGVNSTEKGDLSSESTVSRIRTEHFPLTLESARPSHTSQYLCASSESGALRYFGPGTRLLVL.

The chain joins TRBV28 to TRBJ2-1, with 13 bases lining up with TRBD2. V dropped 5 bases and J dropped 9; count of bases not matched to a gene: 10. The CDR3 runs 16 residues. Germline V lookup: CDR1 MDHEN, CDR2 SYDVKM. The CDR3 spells CASSEFGLAGDSEQFF. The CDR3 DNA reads TGTGCCAGCAGTGAGTTTGGACTAGCGGGAGACAGTGAGCAGTTCTTC.

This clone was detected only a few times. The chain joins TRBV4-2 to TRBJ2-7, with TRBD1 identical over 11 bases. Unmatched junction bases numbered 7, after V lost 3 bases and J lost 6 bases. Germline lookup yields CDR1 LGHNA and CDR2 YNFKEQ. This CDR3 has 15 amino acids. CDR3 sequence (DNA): TGTGCCAGCAGCCAGACCGGGACAGGGGGAGGCGAGCAGTACTTC. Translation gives CASSQTGTGGGEQYF.

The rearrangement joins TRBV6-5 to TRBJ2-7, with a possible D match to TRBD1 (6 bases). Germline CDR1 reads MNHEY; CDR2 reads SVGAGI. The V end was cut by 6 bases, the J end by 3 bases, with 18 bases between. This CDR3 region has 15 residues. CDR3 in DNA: TGTGCCAGCAGCGACACCGGGACACCCCTCTACGAGCAGTACTTC. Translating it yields CASSDTGTPLYEQYF.

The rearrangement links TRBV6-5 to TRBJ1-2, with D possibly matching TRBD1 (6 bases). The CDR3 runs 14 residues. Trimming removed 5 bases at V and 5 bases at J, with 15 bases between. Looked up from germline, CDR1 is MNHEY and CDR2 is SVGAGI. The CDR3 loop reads CASSIGQTSYGYTF. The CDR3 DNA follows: TGTGCCAGCAGTATTGGACAGACGTCTTATGGCTACACCTTC.

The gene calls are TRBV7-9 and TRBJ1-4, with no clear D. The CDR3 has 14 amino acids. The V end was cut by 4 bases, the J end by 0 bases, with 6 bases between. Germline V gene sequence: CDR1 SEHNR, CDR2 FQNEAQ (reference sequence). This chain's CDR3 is CASSSQATNEKLFF. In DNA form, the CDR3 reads TGTGCCAGCAGCTCCCAGGCAACTAATGAAAAACTGTTTTTT.

The CDR3 sequence: CASSHRQGTGYTF. Here the CDR3 DNA reads TGTGCCAGCAGCCATAGACAGGGAACTGGCTACACCTTC. V usage is TRBV3-1 (or the pseudogene TRBV3-2) and J usage is TRBJ1-2; 7 bases agree with TRBD1. Trimming cost V 3 bases and J 7 bases; bases outside gene matches: 5. The CDR3 totals 13 residues. Germline loops: CDR1 LGHDT, CDR2 YNNKEL (reference sequence).

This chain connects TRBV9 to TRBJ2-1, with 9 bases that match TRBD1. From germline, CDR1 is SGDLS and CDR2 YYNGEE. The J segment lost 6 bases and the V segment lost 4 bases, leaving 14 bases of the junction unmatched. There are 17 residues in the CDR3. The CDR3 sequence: CASSKNSGTGLINEQFF. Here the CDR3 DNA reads TGTGCCAGCAGCAAGAACTCCGGGACAGGGCTGATCAATGAGCAGTTCTTC.

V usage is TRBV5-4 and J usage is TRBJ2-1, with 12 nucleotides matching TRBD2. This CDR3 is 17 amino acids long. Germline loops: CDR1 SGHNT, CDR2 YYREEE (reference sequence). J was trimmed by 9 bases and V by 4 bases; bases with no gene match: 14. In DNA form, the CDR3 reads TGTGCCAGCAGCCCCACCTTCGGACTAGCGGGACTAAGTGAGCAGTTCTTC. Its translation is CASSPTFGLAGLSEQFF.

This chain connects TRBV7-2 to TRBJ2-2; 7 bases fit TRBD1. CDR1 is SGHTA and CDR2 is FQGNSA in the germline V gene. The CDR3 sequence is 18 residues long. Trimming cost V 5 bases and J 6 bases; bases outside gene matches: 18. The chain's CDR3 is CASSLNPTGIFESGELFF. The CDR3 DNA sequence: TGTGCCAGCAGCCTTAACCCGACAGGGATATTTGAATCCGGGGAGCTGTTTTTT.

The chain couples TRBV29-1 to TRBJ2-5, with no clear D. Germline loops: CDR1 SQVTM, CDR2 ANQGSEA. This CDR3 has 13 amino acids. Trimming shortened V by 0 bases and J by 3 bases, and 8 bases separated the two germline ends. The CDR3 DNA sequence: TGCAGCGTTGAAGATAGAGATAAAGAGACCCAGTACTTC. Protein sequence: CSVEDRDKETQYF.

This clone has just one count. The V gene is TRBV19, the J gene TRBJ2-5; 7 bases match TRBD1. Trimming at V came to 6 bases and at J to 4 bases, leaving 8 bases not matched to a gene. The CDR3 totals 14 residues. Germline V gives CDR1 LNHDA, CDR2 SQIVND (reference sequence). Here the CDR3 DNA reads TGTGCCAGTAGAAACCTAGGGGGCGCAGAGACCCAGTACTTC. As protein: CASRNLGGAETQYF.

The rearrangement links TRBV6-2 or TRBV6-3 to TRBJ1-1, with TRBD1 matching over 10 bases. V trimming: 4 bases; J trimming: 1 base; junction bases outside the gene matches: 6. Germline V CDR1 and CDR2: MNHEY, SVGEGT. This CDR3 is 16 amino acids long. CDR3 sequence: CASSSLDRGANTEAFF. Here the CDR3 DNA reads TGTGCCAGCAGTTCCCTGGACAGGGGGGCGAACACTGAAGCTTTCTTT.

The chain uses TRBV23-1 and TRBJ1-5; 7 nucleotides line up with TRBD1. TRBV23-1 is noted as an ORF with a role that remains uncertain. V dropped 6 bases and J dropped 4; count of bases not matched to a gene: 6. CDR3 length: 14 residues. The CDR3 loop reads CASSSRGRNQPQHF. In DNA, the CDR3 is TGCGCCAGCAGCTCAAGGGGGCGGAATCAGCCCCAGCATTTT.